This T cell receptor (beta chain) is from a study of T cell changes during pregnancy in multiple sclerosis. V was clipped by 0 bases and J by 7 bases; unmatched bases: 6. This CDR3 region has 16 residues. Germline CDR1 reads SGDLS; CDR2 reads YYNGEE. Sequenced by immunoSEQ multiplex PCR; TCRdb stores in-frame clones only, minus some. The sample lists tens of thousands of clones; roughly 90% were seen once. The clonotype comes from a female donor with multiple sclerosis, enrolled in a pregnancy study. The chain couples TRBV9 to TRBJ2-1; 11 bases map to TRBD2. This sample comprised CD4+ T cells from peripheral blood mononuclear cells, obtained after pregnancy. CDR3 amino acids: CASSVVASGGWNEQFF. The DNA for the CDR3 is TGTGCCAGCAGCGTAGTTGCTAGCGGGGGGTGGAATGAGCAGTTCTTC.